The entry that follows covers one T cell receptor (beta chain) sequence. The data originate from a study of blood T cell repertoires in COVID-19. The table came from immunoSEQ multiplex PCR; TCRdb's copy has only in-frame clones and leaves some out. The sample consists of about 87,000 clones, around 87% of them appearing once. This receptor was taken from a human donor with acute or convalescent COVID-19. The donor label of this sample is uncertain. The material sequenced was peripheral blood.

CDR3: CASSPAGQGPYEQYF. CDR3 bases: TGTGCCAGCAGTCCCGCGGGACAGGGCCCCTACGAGCAGTACTTC. The V gene is TRBV7-9, the J gene TRBJ2-7, with 9 nucleotides matching TRBD1. The CDR3 spans 15 residues. V lost 6 bases to trimming and J lost 2 bases; unmatched junction nucleotides: 8. CDR1 and CDR2 from the germline V gene are SEHNR and FQNEAQ (reference sequence).